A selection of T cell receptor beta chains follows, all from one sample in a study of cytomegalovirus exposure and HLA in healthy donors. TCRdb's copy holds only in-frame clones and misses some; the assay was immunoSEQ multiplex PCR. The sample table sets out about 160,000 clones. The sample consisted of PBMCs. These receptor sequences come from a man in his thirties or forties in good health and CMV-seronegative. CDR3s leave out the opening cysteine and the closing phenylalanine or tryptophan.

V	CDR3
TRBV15	ATSRDRTRGEKLF
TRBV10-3	AISDPFRIAGGNEQF
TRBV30	AWTVDRRSYEQY
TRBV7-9	ASSPQGIDEKLF
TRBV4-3	ASSPKRTGMYGYT
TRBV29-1	SGGQGSNYGYT
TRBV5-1	ASSFSRETGEQF
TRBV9	ASSTDSYRTDTQY
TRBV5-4	ASSPDRVTEAF
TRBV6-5	ASSYNAETKNIQY
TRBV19	ASIGGPNYGYT
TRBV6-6	ASRPSLGQGVGELF
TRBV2	ASSERLIFTDTQY
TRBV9	ASSVSPESYEQY
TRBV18	ASSQRDSRNTIY
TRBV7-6	ASSQGAGGNSPLH
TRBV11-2	ASSSGVYNEQF
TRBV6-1	ASSSGDRSVKKLF
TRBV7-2	ASSLGGAHTEAF
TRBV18	ASTRGTDSYGYT